These 29 T cell receptor beta chains were all obtained from the same sample, sequenced in a study of radiotherapy plus CTLA-4 blockade in lung cancer. Data came from immunoSEQ multiplex PCR; TCRdb stores just in-frame clones and leaves some out. In the table there are nearly 110,000 clones, about 83% of which are singletons. The material sequenced was peripheral blood, taken from a patient treated with radiotherapy plus ipilimumab. These TCRs come from a human donor with non-small cell lung cancer that progressed on radiotherapy plus ipilimumab. Some clones in this sample may be carry-over from other donors' samples.

The chain links TRBV5-5 to TRBJ1-1; D gene ambiguous. Per the germline V gene, CDR1 is SGHKS and CDR2 is YYEKEE (reference sequence). The V end was cut by 2 bases, the J end by 1 base, with 9 bases between. The CDR3 has 14 amino acids. DNA of the CDR3: TGTGCCAGCAGCTTCCTCGGGCAGAACACTGAAGCTTTCTTT. Its translation is CASSFLGQNTEAFF.

This clone was seen once. This CDR3 fails to terminate in the conserved phenylalanine or tryptophan, so it likely reflects a read error. The chain couples TRBV5-4 to TRBJ1-2; 8 bases agree with TRBD1. The J segment lost 5 bases and the V segment lost 2 bases, leaving 8 bases of the junction unmatched. This CDR3 spans 15 amino acids. CDR1 is SGHNT and CDR2 is YYREEE in the germline V gene (reference sequence). CDR3 sequence (DNA): TGTGCCAGCAGCTTATGGACAGGGTCGCGGTATGGCTACACCTCC. Residues: CASSLWTGSRYGYTS.

This sequence joins TRBV7-9 and TRBJ1-2, with TRBD1 matching over 8 bases. J lost 4 bases, V lost 5 bases, and 6 bases had no gene match. Looked up from germline, CDR1 is SEHNR and CDR2 is FQNEAQ (reference sequence). The CDR3 is 14 residues long. The CDR3 is CASSGGTGLYGYTF. The CDR3 DNA reads TGTGCCAGCAGCGGAGGGACAGGCCTCTATGGCTACACCTTC. The full variable domain, in which reference TRBV7-9 and TRBJ1-2 provide the parts outside the CDR3, is DTGVSQNPRHKITKRGQNVTFRCDPISEHNRLYWYRQTLGQGPEFLTYFQNEAQLEKSRLLSDRFSAERPKGSFSTLEIQRTEQGDSAMYLCASSGGTGLYGYTFGSGTRLTVV.

This chain connects TRBV18 to TRBJ1-2; 9 nucleotides line up with TRBD1. V dropped 5 bases and J dropped 3; count of bases not matched to a gene: 10. Germline V lookup: CDR1 KGHSH, CDR2 LQKENI. This CDR3 comprises 16 residues. CDR3 residues: CASSTTGTGFYYGYTF. CDR3 in DNA: TGTGCCAGCTCAACTACCGGGACAGGGTTCTACTATGGCTACACCTTC.

CDR3: CAWAPGGYEQYF. The CDR3 DNA reads TGTGCCTGGGCCCCCGGGGGTTACGAGCAGTACTTC. The chain has TRBV30 and TRBJ2-7; tentative D call: TRBD2 (6 bases). The CDR3 is made up of 12 amino acids. Trimming removed 5 bases from V and 4 bases from J, with 12 bases in between. In germline, CDR1 is GTSNPN, CDR2 SVGIG (reference sequence).

This chain links TRBV29-1 with TRBJ2-3; 10 bases agree with TRBD2. The CDR3 totals 13 residues. The V gene end was trimmed by 7 bases and the J gene end by 7 bases; junction bases not matched to a gene: 8. Germline values: CDR1 SQVTM, CDR2 ANQGSEA. Here the CDR3 reads CSGNQLAGYTQYF. In DNA form, the CDR3 reads TGCAGCGGGAATCAACTAGCGGGGTATACGCAGTATTTT.

This clone appeared once. The J gene is TRBJ2-7, the V gene TRBV7-9; D is unclear. V was cut by 2 bases and J by 2 bases, with 10 bases left in between. Germline CDR1 reads SEHNR; CDR2 reads FQNEAQ (reference sequence). The CDR3 loop spans 14 amino acids. The CDR3 here is CASSLMAETYEQYF. The CDR3 nucleotides read TGTGCCAGCAGCTTAATGGCGGAAACCTACGAGCAGTACTTC.

The gene calls are TRBV29-1 and TRBJ2-7; the D gene is possibly TRBD1 (7 bases). V lost 5 bases and J 4 bases, leaving 15 bases between the germline ends. Per germline, CDR1 SQVTM and CDR2 ANQGSEA. This CDR3 spans 13 amino acids. DNA of the CDR3: TGCAGCGTTCAGGGGGGATTGAGATACGAGCAGTACTTC. As protein: CSVQGGLRYEQYF.

In regard to this clone: Other DNA sequences in this specimen translate into the identical CDR3. The rearrangement links TRBV4-1 to TRBJ2-5; TRBD2 agrees at 15 bases. Germline V lookup: CDR1 MGHRA, CDR2 YSYEKL. V lost 1 base to trimming and J lost 2 bases; unmatched junction nucleotides: 5. The CDR3 loop spans 18 amino acids. For the CDR3, the DNA is TGCGCCAGCAGCCAAGTCCGCGGACTAGCGGGGGGGCAAGAGACCCAGTACTTC. It encodes CASSQVRGLAGGQETQYF.

The rearrangement links TRBV7-2 to TRBJ2-5; maybe TRBD2 (6 bases). The CDR3 extends over 14 amino acids. From germline, CDR1 is SGHTA and CDR2 FQGNSA. The V end was cut by 1 base, the J end by 5 bases, with 11 bases between. The CDR3 nucleotides read TGTGCCAGCAGCTTAGAAGGGGCGGGGGAGACCCAGTACTTC. This sequence encodes CASSLEGAGETQYF.

This rearrangement joins TRBV15 to TRBJ2-7, with D possibly TRBD1 on 6 matching bases. Germline V gene data show CDR1 as LNHNV and CDR2 as YYDKDF (reference sequence). This CDR3 region has 15 residues. The V and J ends lost 0 bases and 6 bases respectively, with 15 bases between them. The CDR3 loop is CATSRERIQGSEQYF. The CDR3 region has the DNA TGTGCCACCAGCAGAGAAAGAATACAGGGTTCCGAGCAGTACTTC.

The V and J genes are TRBV5-8 and TRBJ1-6, with D possibly being TRBD1 (5 bases). The CDR3 contains 16 residues. Germline loops: CDR1 SGHTS, CDR2 YDEGEE. The germline V and J ends were trimmed by 0 bases and 0 bases, with 7 bases remaining between them. This CDR3 is CASSLAGSSYNSPLHF. CDR3 sequence (DNA): TGTGCCAGCAGCTTGGCAGGGAGCTCCTATAATTCACCCCTCCACTTT.

The genes are TRBV5-1 and TRBJ1-4, with D possibly being TRBD1 (6 bases). Germline CDR1 SGHRS, CDR2 YFSETQ. This CDR3 region has 17 residues. Trimming removed 0 bases at V and 0 bases at J, with 12 bases between. The DNA of the CDR3 is TGCGCCAGCAGCTTGGCGAGGGGGGCCGCAACTAATGAAAAACTGTTTTTT. As protein: CASSLARGAATNEKLFF.

As regards this clone: Other DNA sequences within the sample encode an identical CDR3. The rearrangement links TRBV29-1 to TRBJ1-5, with D perhaps TRBD1 (6 bases). Germline V CDR1 and CDR2: SQVTM, ANQGSEA. The CDR3 has 13 amino acids. V was clipped by 4 bases and J by 15 bases, with 22 bases between them. The CDR3 is CSVAETGDSPRHF. The CDR3 nucleotides read TGCAGCGTTGCCGAGACAGGTGATAGCCCGCGGCATTTT.

The J gene is TRBJ2-5, the V gene TRBV9; TRBD2 agrees at 10 bases. Germline loops: CDR1 SGDLS, CDR2 YYNGEE. The CDR3 runs to 16 residues. V gave up 2 bases and J gave up 1 base; unmatched junction bases: 5. The chain's CDR3 is CASSVRTSGSQETQYF. As DNA, the CDR3 is TGTGCCAGCAGCGTTCGGACTAGCGGATCCCAAGAGACCCAGTACTTC.

Here the CDR3 DNA reads TGTGCCAGCAGCGTAGAGGAGCGGTACAATGAGCAGTTCTTC. Its translation: CASSVEERYNEQFF. This rearrangement joins TRBV9 to TRBJ2-1; D is perhaps TRBD2 (5 bases). This CDR3 is built from 14 residues. V lost 0 bases to trimming and J lost 4 bases, with 8 bases between them. CDR1 and CDR2 from the germline V gene are SGDLS and YYNGEE.

V gene TRBV28 combines with J gene TRBJ2-7; the match to TRBD1 covers 9 bases. V lost 5 bases and J lost 1; bases outside the gene matches: 9. CDR3 length equals 16 residues. Germline V lookup: CDR1 MDHEN, CDR2 SYDVKM. CDR3 residues: CASSGLGQGLSYEQYF. CDR3 bases: TGTGCCAGCAGTGGCCTGGGACAGGGCCTTTCCTACGAGCAGTACTTC.

The V and J genes are TRBV4-3 and TRBJ1-5; weak D call: TRBD1 (6 bases). Germline assignment: CDR1 LGHNA and CDR2 YSLEER. Trimming took 0 bases from V and 6 from J, leaving 6 bases between them. The CDR3 is 13 residues long. The CDR3 sequence is CASSQDRGQPQHF. The DNA of the CDR3 is TGCGCCAGCAGCCAAGACAGGGGTCAGCCCCAGCATTTT.

The chain has TRBV9 and TRBJ2-2; D is ambiguous. There are 15 residues in the CDR3. CDR1 is SGDLS and CDR2 is YYNGEE in the germline V gene. V lost 2 bases and J lost 7, with 15 bases in between. In DNA, the CDR3 is TGTGCCAGCAGCGTCTTTAATTGGGGTGGCGGGGAGCTGTTTTTT. Translation gives CASSVFNWGGGELFF.

The V call is TRBV11-2, the J call TRBJ1-1; 9 bases map to TRBD1. The CDR3 extends over 17 amino acids. The V and J ends lost 4 bases and 10 bases, in that order; junction bases with no gene match: 19. Germline CDR1 is SGHAT and CDR2 is FQNNGV. The CDR3 DNA reads TGTGCCAGCAGCTCTAGGCTGGGACAGGGTGGTTTAGTGGGAGCTTTCTTT. It translates to CASSSRLGQGGLVGAFF.

This clone is labeled as medium-sized. This sequence joins TRBV5-8 and TRBJ1-1, with a weak D call TRBD1 (6 bases). V was cut by 2 bases and J by 5 bases, with 19 bases left in between. CDR1 SGHTS and CDR2 YDEGEE come from the germline V gene. This CDR3 has 16 amino acids. CDR3 loop: CASSFNVRGWVTEAFF. The DNA of the CDR3 is TGTGCCAGCAGCTTCAACGTCAGGGGTTGGGTAACTGAAGCTTTCTTT.

With regard to this clone: The germline gene is not matched at one end of the junction; a read error may be the cause. This sample also contains other DNA sequences that code for the same CDR3. The chain combines TRBV7-7 with TRBJ1-2; D might be TRBD1 (6 bases). Germline values: CDR1 SSHAT, CDR2 FNYEAQ (reference sequence). There are 14 residues in the CDR3. The CDR3, as DNA: TGTGCTAGCAGCCTAGAGGGGGTAGACTATGGCTACACCTTC. Its translation is CASSLEGVDYGYTF.

The V and J genes are TRBV7-2 and TRBJ1-1; a possible D gene is TRBD1 (6 bases). CDR3 length equals 14 residues. Germline V gene data show CDR1 as SGHTA and CDR2 as FQGNSA. Deletions cut 7 bases from V and 4 bases from J, with 16 bases between. The CDR3 loop is CASTQLYRVTEAFF. CDR3 bases: TGTGCCAGCACCCAACTATACAGGGTCACTGAAGCTTTCTTT.

The genes are TRBV5-1 and TRBJ2-1; D not certain. Germline V gene lookup returns CDR1 SGHRS and CDR2 YFSETQ. The CDR3 is 14 residues long. V gave up 4 bases and J gave up 8 bases, with 16 bases separating them. In DNA, the CDR3 is TGCGCCAGCAGCCCCGACACCCGACCCGATGAGCAGTTCTTC. This sequence encodes CASSPDTRPDEQFF.

The V and J genes are TRBV4-2 and TRBJ1-5; the match to TRBD1 covers 9 bases. This CDR3 comprises 18 residues. After removal of 3 bases from V and 0 bases from J, the junction contained 9 bases not matched to a gene. The germline V gene encodes CDR1 LGHNA and CDR2 YNFKEQ. In DNA form, the CDR3 reads TGTGCCAGCAGCCACAAAGAGGGGACAGGGTATAGCAATCAGCCCCAGCATTTT. Residues: CASSHKEGTGYSNQPQHF.

The rearrangement joins TRBV21-1 to TRBJ1-2. TRBV21-1 is labeled a pseudogene. This CDR3 region has 17 residues. CDR3 nucleotides: TGTGCCAGCAGCAAATTTCTGACAGGACTAGGGAACTATGGCTACACCTTC. This gives the protein CASSKFLTGLGNYGYTF.

The J gene is TRBJ1-6, the V gene TRBV28, with 7 bases fitting TRBD1. The junction had 3 bases not matched to a gene; V was cut back by 4 bases and J by 15 bases. Germline CDR1 reads MDHEN; CDR2 reads SYDVKM. The CDR3 has 11 amino acids. The CDR3 spells CASSSRDSLHF. For the CDR3, the DNA is TGTGCCAGCAGTTCCCGGGACAGCCTCCACTTT.

The chain employs TRBV11-2 and TRBJ1-1; the D is unclear. Between the trimmed V and J ends, which lost 0 bases and 3 bases, there was a span of 8 bases. The CDR3 sequence is 14 residues long. Germline V gene sequence: CDR1 SGHAT, CDR2 FQNNGV. For the CDR3, the DNA is TGTGCCAGCAGCTTAGACGGGGTCGACACTGAAGCTTTCTTT. Protein: CASSLDGVDTEAFF.

In this sample, this clone turned up once. J is TRBJ2-5 and V is TRBV25-1, with D possibly being TRBD2 (7 bases). The CDR3 is 17 residues long. Per germline, CDR1 MGHDK and CDR2 SYGVNS. V was pared by 0 bases and J by 0 bases, with 14 bases between. CDR3 amino acids: CASSEYRAGAYQETQYF. The DNA of the CDR3 is TGTGCCAGCAGTGAATATCGGGCGGGGGCTTACCAAGAGACCCAGTACTTC.